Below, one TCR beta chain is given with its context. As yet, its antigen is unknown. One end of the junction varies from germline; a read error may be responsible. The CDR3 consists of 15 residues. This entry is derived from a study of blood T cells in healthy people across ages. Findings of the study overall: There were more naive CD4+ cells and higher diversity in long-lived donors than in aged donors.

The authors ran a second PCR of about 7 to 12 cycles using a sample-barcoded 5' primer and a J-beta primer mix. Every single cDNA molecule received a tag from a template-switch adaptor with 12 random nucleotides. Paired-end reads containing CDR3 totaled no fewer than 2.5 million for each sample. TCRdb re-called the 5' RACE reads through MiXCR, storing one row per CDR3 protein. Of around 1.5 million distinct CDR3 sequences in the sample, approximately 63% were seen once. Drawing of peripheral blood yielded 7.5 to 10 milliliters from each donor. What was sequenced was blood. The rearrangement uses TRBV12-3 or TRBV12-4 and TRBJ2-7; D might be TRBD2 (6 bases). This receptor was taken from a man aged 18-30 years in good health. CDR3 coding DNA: TGTACCAGCAGTCTCCGGACCGCGGAGGGCAATGAGCAGTACTTC. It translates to CTSSLRTAEGNEQYF.